Listed here is a single T cell receptor beta chain. Its specificity is unknown. Sorts that each held a few hundred thousand cells were run in triplicate for every CD8+ T cell subset. The entry originates in a study of CXCR3-negative and CXCR3-positive naive CD8 T cells. Study in general: Libraries each contributed about 1.5 +/- 0.3 million TRB reads, for around 130 million in total.

The CDR3 has 12 amino acids. In germline, CDR1 is KGHDR, CDR2 SFDVKD. UMI-labeled TRB cDNA libraries were prepared by 5' RACE. TCRdb re-analyzed the 5' RACE reads; it lists each CDR3 protein once, without DNA. The ten most abundant clones cover 10% of a sample with some 28,000 distinct CDR3 sequences. General observations from the study: Each naive subset displayed comparably high diversity, whereas memory CD8+ cells displayed much lower diversity. TRBV-TRBJ usage matched between naive CXCR3-negative and CXCR3-positive cells but not between memory cells.

Sequencing was done on a sample of memory CD8+ T cells from blood. V usage is TRBV24-1 and J usage is TRBJ2-7; no DNA is available, so the TRBD1 call from TCRdb remains unchecked. This receptor was obtained from a human donor in good health. Some clones in this sample may be carry-over from other donors' samples. CDR3 in amino acids: CATSDLRGEQYF.